Below are 18 T cell receptor beta chains sequenced from a single sample in a study of Tregs in tolerant kidney transplant recipients. Mixed chimerism was transient after nonmyeloablative marrow transplants from related graft donors. Sequencing was performed with immunoSEQ multiplex PCR; in TCRdb, only in-frame clones are kept and a portion is missing. Its table records some 30,000 clones. The sample here was CD4+ T cells from blood (PBMCs), taken 24 months after the transplant. The receptor set was obtained from a human patient who received a combined kidney and bone marrow transplant. Part of the T cell pool may stem from the graft donor.

Points on this clone: Sequencing ends 3 residues short of the CDR3 end; the germline J gene provides the rest. This chain uses TRBV20-1 with TRBJ2-3; D uncertain. This CDR3 contains 13 residues. Germline V gene sequence: CDR1 DFQATT, CDR2 SNEGSKA (reference sequence). Deletions cut 1 base from V and 0 bases from J, with 5 bases between. The CDR3 DNA, read in part, is TGCAGTGCTAGAGGGCCGAGCACAGATACG. Its translation: CSARGPSTDT. The full CDR3 reads CSARGPSTDTQYF.

With respect to this clone: The CDR3 goes on 3 residues after the read ends, and that part is filled in from the germline J gene. The chain carries TRBV7-2 and TRBJ2-5; D ambiguous. Germline V CDR1 and CDR2: SGHTA, FQGNSA. Between the trimmed V and J ends, which lost 0 bases and 3 bases, there was a span of 5 bases. The CDR3 runs 13 residues. The CDR3: CASSLAKEETQYF. The DNA read from the CDR3 is TGTGCCAGCAGCTTAGCGAAGGAAGAGACC. The entire variable domain, with the rest obtained from reference TRBV7-2 and TRBJ2-5, is as follows: GAGVSQSPSNKVTEKGKDVELRCDPISGHTALYWYRQSLGQGLEFLIYFQGNSAPDKSGLPSDRFSAERTGGSVSTLTIQRTQQEDSAVYLCASSLAKEETQYFGPGTRLLVL.

The DNA read from the CDR3 is TGTGCCAGCAGTCTCACCGGGGAG. Encoded protein: CASSLTGE. The whole CDR3 reads CASSLTGELFF. This rearrangement joins TRBV7-3 to TRBJ2-2; D uncertain. The sequenced fragment ends 3 residues before the CDR3 boundary, so the rest is inferred from the germline J gene. Trimming took 6 bases from V and 4 from J, leaving 3 bases between them. This CDR3 is 11 amino acids long. CDR1 and CDR2 from the germline V gene are SGHTA and FQGTGA.

CDR3 region: CAWSGRQRETQYF. The covered CDR3 bases are TGTGCCTGGAGTGGCCGTCAGCGGGAGACC. The gene calls are TRBV30 and TRBJ2-5, with D possibly being TRBD2 (5 bases). The CDR3 extends 3 residues past the end of the read, so its final part is completed from the germline J gene. CDR3 length equals 13 residues. The V end lost 1 base, the J end lost 5 bases, and 11 bases lay between the germline ends. CDR1 GTSNPN and CDR2 SVGIG come from the germline V gene (reference sequence).

On this clone: The read terminates 3 residues ahead of where the CDR3 ends, so the germline J gene completes it. This sequence joins TRBV7-2 and TRBJ2-7, with 10 bases identical to TRBD2. V was pared by 5 bases and J by 3 bases, with 7 bases of the junction left unmatched. Germline CDR1 SGHTA, CDR2 FQGNSA. This CDR3 contains 15 residues. The part of the CDR3 DNA that was read is TGTGCCAGCAGCGTGGGACTAGCGAGTATCTACGAG. Translated: CASSVGLASIYE. The full CDR3 sequence reads CASSVGLASIYEQYF.

The CDR3 is CSARDRYRGVLGYTF. The covered CDR3 bases are TGCAGTGCTAGAGATCGGTACAGGGGGGTGCTTGGC. V and J are TRBV20-1 and TRBJ1-2; 8 nucleotides line up with TRBD1. Coverage ceases 3 residues before the CDR3 finishes, and the germline J gene fills in the end. Germline loops: CDR1 DFQATT, CDR2 SNEGSKA (reference sequence). Unmatched junction bases numbered 10, after V lost 0 bases and J lost 7 bases. This CDR3 spans 15 amino acids.

Comment on this clone: Read coverage stops 3 residues before the CDR3 terminus; the germline J gene supplies the remainder. The rearrangement links TRBV20-1 to TRBJ2-1; 10 nucleotides agree with TRBD2. The length of the CDR3 is 16 residues. Germline trimming cut 2 bases from V and 1 base from J; bases unmatched to any gene: 5. Germline values: CDR1 DFQATT, CDR2 SNEGSKA (reference sequence). This CDR3 reads CSARPEREGSYNEQFF. Partial CDR3 DNA: TGCAGTGCTAGACCGGAGCGGGAGGGTTCCTACAATGAG.

Notes on this clone: The CDR3 end falls 3 residues outside the read, so it is completed with the germline J gene. This chain joins TRBV7-8 and TRBJ1-1; D uncertain. The V end lost 3 bases, the J end lost 2 bases, and 10 bases lay between the germline ends. The CDR3 contains 14 residues. CDR1 and CDR2 from the germline V gene are SGHVS and FQNEAQ. The chain's CDR3 is CASSLNSKNTEAFF. The DNA read from the CDR3 is TGTGCCAGCAGCTTGAACAGTAAAAACACTGAA.

About this clone: The read ends 3 residues shy of where the CDR3 ends; the end is completed using the germline J gene. The chain carries TRBV10-3 and TRBJ2-2; D is unresolved. The CDR3 has 15 amino acids. V gave up 0 bases and J gave up 5 bases, with 10 bases separating them. The germline V gene encodes CDR1 ENHRY and CDR2 SYGVKD. The part of the CDR3 DNA that was read is TGTGCCATCAGTGAGTCTGCCAGGTGGACCGGGGAG. Translated: CAISESARWTGE. The full CDR3 protein reads CAISESARWTGELFF.

This clone is deemed medium-sized by its frequency. The observed sequence ends 3 residues before the CDR3 terminus, with the missing tail filled in from the germline J gene. The chain joins TRBV20-1 to TRBJ2-3; the D is unclear. The germline CDR1 and CDR2 sequences are DFQATT and SNEGSKA (reference sequence). V was cut by 6 bases and J by 4 bases, with 8 bases left in between. The CDR3 loop spans 11 amino acids. This chain's CDR3 is CSATAPDTQYF. The sequenced CDR3 bases are TGCAGTGCAACAGCCCCAGATACG.

As to this clone: The read gets to within 3 residues of the CDR3 end, and the germline J gene fills in the rest. The gene calls are TRBV28 and TRBJ2-1; D may be TRBD2 (6 bases). The CDR3 runs 14 residues. Trimming cost V 9 bases and J 3 bases, with 15 bases left between them. Germline lookup yields CDR1 MDHEN and CDR2 SYDVKM. The CDR3: CASTRDSYYNEQFF. The part of the CDR3 DNA that was read is TGTGCCAGTACAAGGGACTCTTACTACAATGAG.

As to this clone: The CDR3 extends 3 residues past the end of the read, so its final part is completed from the germline J gene. The chain has TRBV2 and TRBJ1-1; the D gene is possibly TRBD1 (5 bases). The CDR3 spans 14 residues. Germline CDR1 SNHLY, CDR2 FYNNEI. V was clipped by 0 bases and J by 6 bases, with 11 bases between them. This chain's CDR3 is CASSEALRGSEAFF. Partial CDR3 DNA: TGTGCCAGCAGTGAAGCGCTTCGGGGGTCTGAA.

Remarks on this clone: The read terminates 3 residues before the CDR3 end, so the remaining end is supplied by the germline J gene. V gene TRBV19 combines with J gene TRBJ1-5, with D maybe TRBD1 (6 bases). The germline V gene has CDR1 LNHDA and CDR2 SQIVND (reference sequence). V lost 6 bases to trimming and J lost 7 bases, with 19 bases between them. The CDR3 is 15 residues long. The CDR3 sequence is CASSTYRVVWQPQHF. The DNA read from the CDR3 is TGTGCCAGTAGCACCTACAGGGTTGTTTGGCAGCCC.

A remark on this clone: Read data end 3 residues before the CDR3 end; the end is taken from the germline J gene. This chain joins TRBV5-1 and TRBJ2-7; perhaps TRBD2 as D (5 bases). Between the trimmed V and J ends, which lost 4 bases and 1 base, there was a span of 18 bases. The V gene's germline CDR1 is SGHRS and CDR2 YFSETQ. This CDR3 comprises 16 residues. The CDR3 sequence is CASSPTLAALSYEQYF. The part of the CDR3 DNA that was read is TGCGCCAGCAGCCCCACGCTAGCTGCTTTATCCTACGAG.

The CDR3 bases that were read are TGTGCCAGCAGCCCAGGCCCTCACTCTGGAAACACC. Protein sequence: CASSPGPHSGNT. The entire CDR3 reads CASSPGPHSGNTIYF. V usage is TRBV7-9 and J usage is TRBJ1-3; D gene uncertain. The CDR3 goes on 3 residues after the read ends, and that part is filled in from the germline J gene. Deletions cut 5 bases from V and 0 bases from J, with 11 bases between. Germline loops: CDR1 SEHNR, CDR2 FQNEAQ (reference sequence). This CDR3 is 15 amino acids long.

Concerning this clone: The missing CDR3 end, 3 residues past where the read stops, is filled in from the germline J gene. This rearrangement joins TRBV30 to TRBJ1-5; TRBD1 matches at 7 bases. The CDR3 loop spans 13 amino acids. From germline, CDR1 is GTSNPN and CDR2 SVGIG (reference sequence). Unmatched junction bases numbered 0, after V lost 3 bases and J lost 1 base. The covered CDR3 bases are TGTGCCTGGAGGGGACAGAGCAATCAGCCC. Its protein is CAWRGQSNQP. The entire CDR3 protein is CAWRGQSNQPQHF.

Note on this clone: The CDR3 end lies 3 residues beyond the end of the read and is filled in from the germline J gene. The chain couples TRBV7-7 to TRBJ2-3; 10 nucleotides align to TRBD1. This CDR3 spans 15 amino acids. The ends lost 5 bases at V and 3 bases at J; junction bases unmatched: 5. Germline CDR1 is SSHAT and CDR2 is FNYEAQ (reference sequence). CDR3 in amino acids: CASSQGQGPTDTQYF. CDR3 DNA (partial): TGTGCCAGCAGCCAGGGACAGGGGCCTACAGATACG.

To note about this clone: The read is 3 residues too short to cover the CDR3 end, so that end is filled in from the germline J gene. The chain links TRBV7-3 to TRBJ2-7; weak D call: TRBD2 (5 bases). The V end was cut by 3 bases, the J end by 6 bases, with 15 bases between. Germline CDR1 is SGHTA and CDR2 is FQGTGA. The CDR3 is 14 amino acids. This CDR3 reads CASSLDPGVAEQYF. The CDR3 DNA, read in part, is TGTGCCAGCAGCTTGGACCCCGGGGTAGCCGAG.